These 28 T cell receptor beta chains came from one sample sequenced in a study of T cells in Graves' hyperthyroidism and ophthalmopathy. Template material for amplifying TCR beta CDR3 regions consisted of RNA transcripts. With the HTBI primer set, the TCR CDR3 went through a first round of RT-PCR. TCRdb used MiXCR to reprocess the multiplex PCR reads, holding one entry per CDR3 protein. The top ten clones hold approximately 15% of a sample with some 570,000 distinct CDR3 sequences, 15% to 20% of them seen once. Sequenced input: blood. The receptors stem from a woman aged 18 to 35 with Graves' ophthalmopathy.

The chain carries TRBV2 and TRBJ2-1; 9 nucleotides agree with TRBD2. Losses at the gene ends were 3 bases for V and 6 bases for J; bases not matched to a gene: 6. Germline-derived CDR1 and CDR2 are SNHLY and FYNNEI. The CDR3 sequence is 15 residues long. The CDR3 sequence is CASSESSGNSNEQFF. DNA for the CDR3: TGTGCCAGCAGTGAGTCTAGCGGGAACTCCAATGAGCAGTTCTTC.

This clonotype was recorded many times. The V and J genes are TRBV5-1 and TRBJ1-2, with 10 positions matching TRBD1. J lost 6 bases, V lost 4 bases, and 9 bases had no gene match. Germline-derived CDR1 and CDR2 are SGHRS and YFSETQ. CDR3 length: 15 amino acids. DNA of the CDR3: TGCGCCAGCAGCGGAATGACAGGGGGCGCGGATGGCTACACCTTC. It codes for CASSGMTGGADGYTF.

This clonotype was recorded many times. This chain joins TRBV30 and TRBJ1-5; D remains unclear. Germline V CDR1 and CDR2: GTSNPN, SVGIG (reference sequence). There are 16 residues in the CDR3. V lost 2 bases, J lost 0 bases, and 14 bases lay in between. For the CDR3, the DNA is TGTGCCTGGAGTCCGTCCCGGAGTTTTAGCAATCAGCCCCAGCATTTT. It codes for CAWSPSRSFSNQPQHF.

This chain joins TRBV11-1 and TRBJ2-1; D gene ambiguous. Between the trimmed V and J ends, which lost 4 bases and 5 bases, there was a span of 18 bases. Germline-derived CDR1 and CDR2 are SGHAT and FQDESV (reference sequence). The CDR3 consists of 16 residues. The CDR3, as DNA: TGTGCCAGCAGCTCTCTGAGTAATCCCCTTGACAATGAGCAGTTCTTC. Residues: CASSSLSNPLDNEQFF.

This clonotype was seen ten or more times. This chain uses TRBV2 with TRBJ1-1; 7 positions match TRBD1. CDR3 length equals 12 residues. Germline V gives CDR1 SNHLY, CDR2 FYNNEI. The ends lost 10 bases at V and 5 bases at J; junction bases unmatched: 7. CDR3 amino acids: CAIDRVGTEAFF. CDR3 in DNA: TGTGCCATCGACAGGGTCGGGACTGAAGCTTTCTTT.

V and J are TRBV29-1 and TRBJ2-1, with 11 bases aligning to TRBD2. CDR1 and CDR2 (germline): SQVTM, ANQGSEA. The CDR3 loop spans 14 amino acids. V lost 3 bases to trimming and J lost 7 bases; unmatched junction nucleotides: 5. This chain's CDR3 is CSVDGIAGGNEQFF. The CDR3 region has the DNA TGCAGCGTTGATGGTATAGCGGGAGGGAATGAGCAGTTCTTC.

The chain is built from TRBV19 and TRBJ2-1; no clear D. Germline assignment: CDR1 LNHDA and CDR2 SQIVND (reference sequence). V was clipped by 3 bases and J by 7 bases, with 7 bases between them. This CDR3 contains 12 residues. The CDR3 bases are TGTGCCAGTAGTATTACGGCGAATGAGCAGTTCTTC. Its translation is CASSITANEQFF.

This clonotype was detected many times. The chain employs TRBV6-2 or TRBV6-3 and TRBJ2-1, with TRBD2 identical over 9 bases. The germline CDR1 and CDR2 sequences are MNHEY and SVGEGT. The V and J ends lost 0 bases and 5 bases, in that order; junction bases with no gene match: 5. This CDR3 is built from 16 residues. The CDR3 loop reads CASSYSSLAGHNEQFF. For the CDR3, the DNA is TGTGCCAGCAGTTACTCGAGTCTAGCGGGACACAATGAGCAGTTCTTC.

The chain has TRBV7-3 and TRBJ2-6; D possibly corresponds to TRBD2 (6 bases). Per germline, CDR1 SGHTA and CDR2 FQGTGA. This CDR3 has 17 residues. V was cut by 0 bases and J by 0 bases, with 9 bases left in between. CDR3 sequence: CASSLTGGGSGANVLTF. The CDR3 coding sequence is TGTGCCAGCAGCTTAACGGGGGGAGGCTCTGGGGCCAACGTCCTGACTTTC.

The rearrangement uses TRBV7-2 and TRBJ2-3; TRBD2 might be the D (6 bases). The V end was cut by 3 bases, the J end by 0 bases, with 10 bases between. The CDR3 loop spans 15 amino acids. Germline V gene data show CDR1 as SGHTA and CDR2 as FQGNSA. The DNA for the CDR3 is TGTGCCAGCAGCTTCACGGGAGCTAGCACAGATACGCAGTATTTT. Its protein product is CASSFTGASTDTQYF. The full variable domain, its missing parts supplied by reference TRBV7-2 and TRBJ2-3, is GAGVSQSPSNKVTEKGKDVELRCDPISGHTALYWYRQSLGQGLEFLIYFQGNSAPDKSGLPSDRFSAERTGGSVSTLTIQRTQQEDSAVYLCASSFTGASTDTQYFGPGTRLTVL.

In this sample, this clonotype turned up a few times. In nucleotides, the CDR3 is TGTGCCACCAGTGATTTGTCCGCGGGGGAGCTGTTTTTT. It specifies CATSDLSAGELFF. The V and J genes are TRBV24-1 and TRBJ2-2; D gene unclear. The length of the CDR3 is 13 residues. The V gene's germline CDR1 is KGHDR and CDR2 SFDVKD. Trimming took off 0 bases at V and 8 bases at J, with 6 bases between the two ends.

This clonotype was recorded at least ten times. The V gene is TRBV7-2, the J gene TRBJ2-3; possible D gene TRBD2, 5 bases. Germline CDR1 and CDR2: SGHTA and FQGNSA. Trimming shortened V by 5 bases and J by 0 bases, and 18 bases separated the two germline ends. This CDR3 region has 17 residues. DNA of the CDR3: TGTGCCAGCAGCCCGCTTAGTCGGACTCGTAGCACAGATACGCAGTATTTT. This codes for CASSPLSRTRSTDTQYF.

This clonotype has a count of ten or more. The chain couples TRBV2 to TRBJ2-7; 14 bases fit TRBD2. V was clipped by 4 bases and J by 9 bases; unmatched bases: 14. Germline CDR1 SNHLY, CDR2 FYNNEI. CDR3 length: 17 amino acids. CDR3 sequence: CASSGLGGLAGELGQYF. As DNA, the CDR3 is TGTGCCAGCAGTGGCCTGGGGGGACTAGCGGGAGAGCTCGGGCAGTACTTC.

The chain recombines TRBV28 with TRBJ2-6; perhaps D is TRBD1 or TRBD2 (5 bases each). Germline values: CDR1 MDHEN, CDR2 SYDVKM. V lost 6 bases to trimming and J lost 0 bases, with 12 bases between them. CDR3 length: 16 residues. This CDR3 is CASRPGPTSGANVLTF. CDR3 nucleotide sequence: TGTGCCAGCAGGCCGGGACCGACCTCTGGGGCCAACGTCCTGACTTTC.

This clonotype was seen only a few times. The V gene is TRBV19, the J gene TRBJ1-1; D is possibly TRBD1 (5 bases). Trimming removed 5 bases from V and 0 bases from J, with 13 bases in between. The V gene's germline CDR1 is LNHDA and CDR2 SQIVND (reference sequence). The CDR3 is 15 amino acids. The CDR3 nucleotides read TGTGCCAGTAGTCCTCTTGCAGGGATGAACACTGAAGCTTTCTTT. This encodes CASSPLAGMNTEAFF.

The CDR3 sequence is CASSYGVAGGPDTQYF. In DNA, the CDR3 is TGTGCCAGCAGTTACGGGGTTGCGGGAGGGCCAGATACGCAGTATTTT. The chain is built from TRBV6-6 and TRBJ2-3, with TRBD2 identical over 9 bases. Trimming took 2 bases from V and 4 from J; bases not matched to a gene: 7. The V gene's germline CDR1 is MNHNY and CDR2 SVGAGI (reference sequence). There are 16 residues in the CDR3.

This sequence joins TRBV20-1 and TRBJ1-1; 7 nucleotides match TRBD1. This CDR3 is built from 13 residues. The J segment lost 4 bases and the V segment lost 3 bases, leaving 5 bases of the junction unmatched. CDR1 is DFQATT and CDR2 is SNEGSKA in the germline V gene (reference sequence). The CDR3 DNA reads TGCAGTGCTAGGTCAGGGGGAAGCACTGAAGCTTTCTTT. Its protein is CSARSGGSTEAFF.

Only a few counts were recorded for this clonotype. The gene calls are TRBV19 and TRBJ1-1; TRBD1 matches at 7 bases. Germline CDR1 LNHDA, CDR2 SQIVND (reference sequence). Trimming took 3 bases from V and 5 from J; bases not matched to a gene: 3. The CDR3 loop spans 13 amino acids. This CDR3 reads CASSIRGKTEAFF. The CDR3 coding sequence is TGTGCCAGTAGTATCAGGGGGAAAACTGAAGCTTTCTTT.

With regard to this clonotype: Since a much larger clone is just one base distant, this may be a read error. J is TRBJ1-2 and V is TRBV6-2 or TRBV6-3, with a weak D call TRBD1 (5 bases). Germline assignment: CDR1 MNHEY and CDR2 SVGEGT. The CDR3 is made up of 12 amino acids. Written as DNA, the CDR3 is TGTGCCAGCGGTTACGACAGCCATGGCTACACCTTC. It yields the protein CASGYDSHGYTF.

This clonotype was recorded many times. The rearrangement joins TRBV2 to TRBJ2-2; D ambiguous. Germline CDR1 and CDR2: SNHLY and FYNNEI. V lost 6 bases, J lost 5 bases, and 7 bases lay in between. This CDR3 comprises 12 residues. The CDR3 DNA follows: TGTGCCAGCAGCATTAGAACCGGGGAGCTGTTTTTT. This gives the protein CASSIRTGELFF.

This clonotype was detected a few times. The V call is TRBV6-1, the J call TRBJ1-5; TRBD1 matches 10 bases. Germline V gene data show CDR1 as MNHNS and CDR2 as SASEGT. Unmatched junction bases numbered 8, after V lost 5 bases and J lost 1 base. The CDR3 covers 17 residues. Here the CDR3 reads CASSTLGQGLSNQPQHF. The CDR3 DNA reads TGTGCCAGCAGTACCTTGGGACAGGGGCTAAGCAATCAGCCCCAGCATTTT.

As for this clonotype: This may be a read error: a much more frequent sequence differs by one nucleotide. The chain couples TRBV20-1 to TRBJ2-7; TRBD1 agrees at 10 bases. The CDR3 covers 14 residues. Germline loops: CDR1 DFQATT, CDR2 SNEGSKA (reference sequence). J was trimmed by 6 bases and V by 6 bases; bases with no gene match: 11. CDR3 loop: CSATHGTGDSEQYF. DNA of the CDR3: TGCAGTGCCACCCACGGGACAGGGGATTCCGAGCAGTACTTC.

The sample holds many counts of this clonotype. The chain uses TRBV28 and TRBJ1-1, with TRBD1 identical over 7 bases. With V trimmed by 5 bases and J by 4 bases, 7 bases remained unmatched. The CDR3 extends over 14 amino acids. Germline CDR1 is MDHEN and CDR2 is SYDVKM. The CDR3, as DNA: TGTGCCAGCAGTACCCCGCCAGGGGGCACTGAAGCTTTCTTT. Translated: CASSTPPGGTEAFF. Variable domain in full (rest from reference TRBV28 and TRBJ1-1): DVKVTQSSRYLVKRTGEKVFLECVQDMDHENMFWYRQDPGLGLRLIYFSYDVKMKEKGDIPEGYSVSREKKERFSLILESASTNQTSMYLCASSTPPGGTEAFFGQGTRLTVV.

The J gene is TRBJ1-2, the V gene TRBV29-1, with a weak D call TRBD1 (6 bases). The CDR3 is 16 amino acids. Germline V gives CDR1 SQVTM, CDR2 ANQGSEA. V lost 7 bases, J lost 0 bases, and 21 bases lay in between. CDR3 sequence: CSAETQGPNSNYGYTF. As DNA, the CDR3 is TGCAGCGCCGAAACACAGGGACCAAACTCTAACTATGGCTACACCTTC.

This clonotype was picked up many times. The chain combines TRBV7-8 with TRBJ1-5; 9 bases are shared with TRBD1. The V and J ends lost 5 bases and 8 bases, in that order; junction bases with no gene match: 10. The CDR3 runs to 15 residues. From germline, CDR1 is SGHVS and CDR2 FQNEAQ. The CDR3 bases are TGTGCCAGCAGCCTCCGGGACAGGGCCACTGAGCCCCAGCATTTT. Amino acid sequence: CASSLRDRATEPQHF.

A few counts support this clonotype. Since a much larger clone is just one base distant, this may be a read error. The chain links TRBV27 to TRBJ2-1; 8 bases are a match to TRBD1. Trimming took 4 bases from V and 4 from J; bases not matched to a gene: 0. The V gene's germline CDR1 is MNHEY and CDR2 SMNVEV (reference sequence). The CDR3 length is 13 residues. CDR3 region: CASSWTGYNEQFF. The DNA for the CDR3 is TGTGCCAGCAGTTGGACAGGGTACAATGAGCAGTTCTTC.

CDR3 region: CASSATGMGYTF. The CDR3, as DNA: TGTGCCAGCAGCGCGACCGGAATGGGCTACACCTTC. V is TRBV7-9 and J is TRBJ1-2; D not certain. Germline V lookup: CDR1 SEHNR, CDR2 FQNEAQ (reference sequence). Trimming took off 5 bases at V and 8 bases at J, with 12 bases between the two ends. The CDR3 has 12 amino acids.

This clonotype has a handful of counts. The J gene is TRBJ1-1, the V gene TRBV6-5; unclear D gene. The V gene lost 2 bases and the J gene lost 1 base, with 5 bases spanning the gap. CDR1 is MNHEY, CDR2 SVGAGI, per germline. The length of the CDR3 is 13 residues. The CDR3 nucleotides are TGTGCCAGCAGTTACGTGTCGAACACTGAAGCTTTCTTT. Residues: CASSYVSNTEAFF.